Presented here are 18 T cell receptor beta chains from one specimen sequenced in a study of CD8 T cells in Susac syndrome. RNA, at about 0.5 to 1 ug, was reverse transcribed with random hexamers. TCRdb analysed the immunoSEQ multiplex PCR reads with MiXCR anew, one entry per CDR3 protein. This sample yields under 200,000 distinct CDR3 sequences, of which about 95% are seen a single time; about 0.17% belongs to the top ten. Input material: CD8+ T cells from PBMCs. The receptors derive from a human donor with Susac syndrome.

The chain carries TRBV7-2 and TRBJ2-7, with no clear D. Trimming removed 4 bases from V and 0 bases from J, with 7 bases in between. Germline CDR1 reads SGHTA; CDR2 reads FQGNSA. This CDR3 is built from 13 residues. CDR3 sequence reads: CASSSYTSYEQYF. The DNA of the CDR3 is TGTGCCAGCAGCTCCTATACCTCCTACGAGCAGTACTTC.

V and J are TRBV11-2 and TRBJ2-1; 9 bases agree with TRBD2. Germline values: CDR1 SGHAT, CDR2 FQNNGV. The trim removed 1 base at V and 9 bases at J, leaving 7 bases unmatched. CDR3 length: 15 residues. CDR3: CASSLGYPAGGEQFF. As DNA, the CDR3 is TGTGCCAGCAGCTTAGGCTATCCAGCGGGGGGTGAGCAGTTCTTC.

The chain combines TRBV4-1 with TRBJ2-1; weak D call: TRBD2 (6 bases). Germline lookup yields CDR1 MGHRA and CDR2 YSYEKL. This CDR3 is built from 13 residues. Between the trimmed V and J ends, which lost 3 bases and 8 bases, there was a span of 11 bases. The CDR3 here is CASSQRGGHEQFF. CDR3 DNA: TGCGCCAGCAGCCAGAGGGGAGGCCATGAGCAGTTCTTC.

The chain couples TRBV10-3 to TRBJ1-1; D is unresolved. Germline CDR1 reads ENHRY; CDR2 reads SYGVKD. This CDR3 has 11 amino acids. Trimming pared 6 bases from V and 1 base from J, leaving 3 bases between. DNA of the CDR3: TGTGCCATCAGCACGAACACTGAAGCTTTCTTT. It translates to CAISTNTEAFF.

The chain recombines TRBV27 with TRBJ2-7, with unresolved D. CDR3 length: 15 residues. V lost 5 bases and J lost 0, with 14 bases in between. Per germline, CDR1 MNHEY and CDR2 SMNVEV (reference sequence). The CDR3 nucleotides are TGTGCCAGCAGTCACTCCAGCCATTACTCCTACGAGCAGTACTTC. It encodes CASSHSSHYSYEQYF.

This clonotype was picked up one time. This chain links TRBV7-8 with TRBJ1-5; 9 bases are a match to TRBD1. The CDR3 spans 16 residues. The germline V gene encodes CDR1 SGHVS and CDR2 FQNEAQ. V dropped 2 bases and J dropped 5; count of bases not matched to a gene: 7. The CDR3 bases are TGTGCCAGCAGCTTACTCGTTGACAGGGGGGATCAGCCCCAGCATTTT. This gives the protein CASSLLVDRGDQPQHF.

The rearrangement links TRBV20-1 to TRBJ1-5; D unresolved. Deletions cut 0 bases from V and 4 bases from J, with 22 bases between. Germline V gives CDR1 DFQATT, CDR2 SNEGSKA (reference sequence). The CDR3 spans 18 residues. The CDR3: CSAREGGFGLFRNQPQHF. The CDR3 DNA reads TGCAGTGCTAGAGAGGGTGGTTTTGGGCTCTTCCGAAATCAGCCCCAGCATTTT.

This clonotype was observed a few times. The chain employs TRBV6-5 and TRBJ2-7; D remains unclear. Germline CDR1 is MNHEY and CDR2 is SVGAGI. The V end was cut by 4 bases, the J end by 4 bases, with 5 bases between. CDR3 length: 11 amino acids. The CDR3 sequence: CASSSYYEQYF. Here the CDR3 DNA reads TGTGCCAGCAGTTCCTATTACGAGCAGTACTTC.

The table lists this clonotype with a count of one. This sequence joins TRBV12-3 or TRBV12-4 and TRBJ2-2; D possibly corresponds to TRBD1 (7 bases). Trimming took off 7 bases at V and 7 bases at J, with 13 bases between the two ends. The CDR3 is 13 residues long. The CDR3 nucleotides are TGTGCCAGCACCGCGGGACAGTTCGGGGAGCTGTTTTTT. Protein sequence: CASTAGQFGELFF.

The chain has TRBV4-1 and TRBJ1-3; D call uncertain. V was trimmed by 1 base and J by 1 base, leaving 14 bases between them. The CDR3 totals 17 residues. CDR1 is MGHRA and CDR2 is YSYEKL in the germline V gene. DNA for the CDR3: TGCGCCAGCAGCCAAGGTTCGGCCAGGACGTCTGGAAACACCATATATTTT. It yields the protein CASSQGSARTSGNTIYF.

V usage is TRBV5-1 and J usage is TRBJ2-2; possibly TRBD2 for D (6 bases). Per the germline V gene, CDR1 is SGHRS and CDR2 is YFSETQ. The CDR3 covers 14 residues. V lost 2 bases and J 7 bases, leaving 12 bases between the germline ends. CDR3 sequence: CASSLGGLNGELFF. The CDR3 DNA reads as TGCGCCAGCAGCTTAGGAGGGCTAAACGGGGAGCTGTTTTTT.

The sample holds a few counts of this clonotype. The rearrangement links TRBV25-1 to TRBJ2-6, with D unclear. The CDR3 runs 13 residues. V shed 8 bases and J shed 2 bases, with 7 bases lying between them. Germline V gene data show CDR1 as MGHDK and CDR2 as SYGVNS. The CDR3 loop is CASSPPGANVLTF. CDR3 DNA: TGTGCCAGCTCCCCCCCTGGGGCCAACGTCCTGACTTTC. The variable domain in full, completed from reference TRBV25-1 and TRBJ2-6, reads EADIYQTPRYLVIGTGKKITLECSQTMGHDKMYWYQQDPGMELHLIHYSYGVNSTEKGDLSSESTVSRIRTEHFPLTLESARPSHTSQYLCASSPPGANVLTFGAGSRLTVL.

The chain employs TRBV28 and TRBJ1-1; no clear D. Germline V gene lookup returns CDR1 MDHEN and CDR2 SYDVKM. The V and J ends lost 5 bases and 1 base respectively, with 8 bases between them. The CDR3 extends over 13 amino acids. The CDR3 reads CASSLISNTEAFF. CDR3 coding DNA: TGTGCCAGCAGTCTGATTTCGAACACTGAAGCTTTCTTT.

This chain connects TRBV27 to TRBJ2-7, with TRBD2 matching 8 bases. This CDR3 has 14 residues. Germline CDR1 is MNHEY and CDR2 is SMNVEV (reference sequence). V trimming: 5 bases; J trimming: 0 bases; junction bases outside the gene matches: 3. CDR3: CASSHGTSSYEQYF. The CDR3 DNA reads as TGTGCCAGCAGTCACGGGACTAGCTCCTACGAGCAGTACTTC.

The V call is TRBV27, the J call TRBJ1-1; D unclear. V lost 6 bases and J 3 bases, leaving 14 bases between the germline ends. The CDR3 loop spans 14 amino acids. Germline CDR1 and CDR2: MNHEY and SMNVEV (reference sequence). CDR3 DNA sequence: TGTGCCAGCAGGATGAGTATGGATGACACTGAAGCTTTCTTT. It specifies CASRMSMDDTEAFF.

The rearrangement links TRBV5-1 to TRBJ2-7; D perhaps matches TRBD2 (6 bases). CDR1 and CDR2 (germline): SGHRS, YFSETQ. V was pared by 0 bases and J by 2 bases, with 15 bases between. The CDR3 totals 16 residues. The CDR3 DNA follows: TGCGCCAGCAGCTTGGTATTAGGGGACTTAACCTACGAGCAGTACTTC. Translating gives CASSLVLGDLTYEQYF.

CDR3: CASTKNTGGGNQPQHF. The DNA of the CDR3 is TGTGCCAGCACCAAGAATACAGGGGGAGGCAATCAGCCCCAGCATTTT. The J gene is TRBJ1-5, the V gene TRBV5-6; 8 bases map to TRBD1. The germline gives CDR1 SGHDT, CDR2 YYEEEE. With 6 bases clipped from V and 2 bases from J, the junction kept 10 bases outside the gene matches. The CDR3 runs 16 residues. Variable domain in full (rest from reference TRBV5-6 and TRBJ1-5): DAGVTQSPTHLIKTRGQQVTLRCSPKSGHDTVSWYQQALGQGPQFIFQYYEEEERQRGNFPDRFSGHQFPNYSSELNVNALLLGDSALYLCASTKNTGGGNQPQHFGDGTRLSIL.

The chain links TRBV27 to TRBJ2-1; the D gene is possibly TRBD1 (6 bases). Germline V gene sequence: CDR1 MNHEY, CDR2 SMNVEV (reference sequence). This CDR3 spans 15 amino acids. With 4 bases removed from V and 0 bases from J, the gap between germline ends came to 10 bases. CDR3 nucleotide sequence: TGTGCCAGCAGTTATCAGGGGCACTCCTACAATGAGCAGTTCTTC. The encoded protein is CASSYQGHSYNEQFF.